These T cell receptor beta chains were read from a single sample in a study of blood T cell repertoires in COVID-19. TCRdb keeps only in-frame clones here, not all; method: immunoSEQ multiplex PCR. Here the sample spans 150,000 to 200,000 clones, around four fifths being singletons. The specimen sequenced was PBMCs or T cells enriched from blood (not recorded which). The source is a woman between 50 and 59 years old who had recovered from COVID-19. Both conserved end residues are part of each CDR3. D genes are given only for firm matches. Size is stated for part of the rows, as once, few or many counts, or as a class when the clone is expanded.

D gene,V gene,J gene,clone size,CDR3 DNA,CDR3 protein
.,TRBV28,TRBJ1-2,.,TGTGCGTCCAACAGGGCTCTAGGCTACACCTTC,CASNRALGYTF
TRBD1,TRBV7-9,TRBJ2-1,.,TGTGCCAGCAGCGGGCCAGGGGGTCTACCGTTCTTC,CASSGPGGLPFF
.,TRBV2,TRBJ1-2,few,TGTGCCAGCAGTGTTAACAGGGAAGATGGCTACACCTTC,CASSVNREDGYTF
TRBD2,TRBV3-1/TRBV3-2,TRBJ2-1,.,TGTGCCAGCAGCAGGGGACTAGCGGGGGAGTACAATGAGCAGTTCTTC,CASSRGLAGEYNEQFF
.,TRBV10-3,TRBJ1-1,.,TGTGCCATCAGTGAGTCATTAGGGGTGGTCACTGAAGCTTTCTTT,CAISESLGVVTEAFF
.,TRBV9,TRBJ1-4,once,TGTGCCAGCAGCGTAGGGATGGCCGGGTTTGAAAAACTGTTTTTT,CASSVGMAGFEKLFF
TRBD2,TRBV7-8,TRBJ2-2,.,TGTGCCAGCAGCGGGAGGGGAGCGGGAGTACGGTCCGGGGAGCTGTTTTTT,CASSGRGAGVRSGELFF
TRBD2,TRBV6-5,TRBJ2-7,.,TGTGCCAGCGTATTCACCAGCGGGAGCCGCTACGAGCAGTACTTC,CASVFTSGSRYEQYF
TRBD1,TRBV11-2,TRBJ1-6,.,TGTGCCAGCAGCTACGAGGGACAGGGGAATTCACCCCTCCACTTT,CASSYEGQGNSPLHF
.,TRBV19,TRBJ1-4,.,TGTGCCAGTAGTCCCCGGGGGGACAATGAAAAACTGTTTTTT,CASSPRGDNEKLFF